The T cell receptor (beta chain) described here comes from a study of beta chain features in type 1 diabetes. Study conclusions and caveats: Patients' naive, central memory and regulatory TCRB repertoires appeared more alike than those of healthy donors. Sequencing used cDNA, and cells with high TCR expression could therefore be over-represented. All four CD4+ subsets of Type 1 diabetes patients contained TCRB CDR3s that were moderately but significantly shorter. TCRB rearrangement may or may not be influenced by HLA type; here this remained unresolved.

Expressed TCRB transcripts were sequenced because the isolated RNA had all been reverse transcribed beforehand. Only in-frame clones appear in the TCRdb table, and some are missing; sequencing was by immunoSEQ multiplex PCR. Here the sample spans under 400,000 clones, roughly 12% being singletons. Trimming shortened V by 7 bases and J by 8 bases, and 16 bases separated the two germline ends. From germline, CDR1 is SGHNT and CDR2 YYREEE (reference sequence). The CDR3 is 13 residues long. Cell sorting via CD45RO/CCR7/CD25/CD127/CD95/CD27 was performed to obtain CD4+ naive, central memory, regulatory and stem cell-like memory cells. Comments on this clone: Its antigen remains unknown.

The chain combines TRBV5-4 with TRBJ2-4; possibly TRBD2 for D (6 bases). The clonotype was recovered from a young woman with type 1 diabetes. Specimen: naive CD4+ T cells from blood. The CDR3 loop is CASGKIGGDIQYF. CDR3 DNA sequence: TGTGCCAGCGGCAAAATTGGAGGGGACATTCAGTACTTC.